Sequencing of this T cell receptor (beta chain) was carried out in a study of blood T cell repertoires in COVID-19. Turning to the study itself: The analysed material was cDNA or gDNA that came from T cells, B-cell-depleted T cells, or PBMCs.

The authors' processing: For nucleated cells, counts were estimated from reference gene primer amplification. Generated by immunoSEQ multiplex PCR, the TCRdb table keeps only in-frame clones and is missing some. The V and J calls and clone size were taken over from that table, and D and trimming were inferred from the DNA. The sample includes 200,000 to 250,000 clones, roughly four fifths of them seen just once. This clone appeared a single time. Trimming shortened V by 5 bases and J by 3 bases, and 13 bases separated the two germline ends. Germline values: CDR1 MNHEY, CDR2 SMNVEV (reference sequence). The CDR3 covers 14 residues.

The chain uses TRBV27 and TRBJ1-1; D is ambiguous. This TCR was recovered from a middle-aged man with acute or convalescent COVID-19. The specimen was peripheral blood. In nucleotides, the CDR3 is TGTGCCAGCAGTAAACAAGGGAGGTACACTGAAGCTTTCTTT. Translation gives CASSKQGRYTEAFF.